This T cell receptor (beta chain) appears in the sequencing data of a study of cytomegalovirus exposure and HLA in healthy donors. Study-level results: A prior analysis recorded that most TCR beta V segments were productive about 90% or about 30% of the time. The authors confirmed in vitro that a few CMV-associated chains were specific for CMV antigens.

The PCR contained 60 Vbeta and 13 Jbeta primers. Profiled with immunoSEQ multiplex PCR; TCRdb holds only in-frame clones, not every one. The table has about 60,000 clones, 70% to 80% seen once. Notes on this clone: Its specificity is unknown.

Germline V gene data show CDR1 as KGHSH and CDR2 as LQKENI. V was pared by 6 bases and J by 1 base, with 10 bases between. This CDR3 has 14 residues. The chain joins TRBV18 to TRBJ1-3; no reliable D call. The sequence derives from a woman aged 55-69 years in good health and CMV-seropositive. The sequencing sample was made of PBMCs. The CDR3 protein is CASSRGSSGNTIYF. The DNA for the CDR3 is TGTGCCAGCTCCCGAGGTTCTTCTGGAAACACCATATATTTT. Supplemented by reference TRBV18 and TRBJ1-3, the full variable domain reads NAGVMQNPRHLVRRRGQEARLRCSPMKGHSHVYWYRQLPEEGLKFMVYLQKENIIDESGMPKERFSAEFPKEGPSILRIQQVVRGDSAAYFCASSRGSSGNTIYFGEGSWLTVV.